What follows are 21 T cell receptor beta chains derived from one specimen sequenced in a study of blood T cell repertoires in COVID-19. Repertoires were generated with immunoSEQ multiplex PCR, while TCRdb's copy carries only in-frame clones and drops some. The table lists hundreds of thousands of clones, 75% to 90% of them singletons. The material sequenced was PBMCs or T cells enriched from blood (not recorded which). These receptor sequences come from a woman aged 25 to 39 who had been exposed to COVID-19.

The V and J genes are TRBV24-1 and TRBJ1-1, with D possibly matching TRBD1 (6 bases). CDR3 length equals 13 residues. V lost 9 bases and J lost 11, with 21 bases in between. Germline V gene data show CDR1 as KGHDR and CDR2 as SFDVKD. The CDR3 DNA is TGTGCCACCGGAGAATATGGGGGCCAGGGGGCTTTCTTT. Translated: CATGEYGGQGAFF.

This rearrangement joins TRBV20-1 to TRBJ2-7, with TRBD1 matching over 9 bases. Trimming took 3 bases from V and 1 from J; bases not matched to a gene: 4. The CDR3 spans 14 residues. CDR1 DFQATT and CDR2 SNEGSKA come from the germline V gene (reference sequence). This CDR3 reads CSASRGTGSYEQYF. The CDR3 region has the DNA TGCAGTGCTAGTAGAGGGACAGGGTCCTACGAGCAGTACTTC.

The J gene is TRBJ2-2, the V gene TRBV2, with D possibly matching TRBD1 (6 bases). Germline values: CDR1 SNHLY, CDR2 FYNNEI. Trimming removed 5 bases from V and 2 bases from J, with 12 bases in between. This CDR3 is built from 15 residues. DNA of the CDR3: TGTGCCAGCAGTCGGACAGCGACCAACACCGGGGAGCTGTTTTTT. Its protein product is CASSRTATNTGELFF.

V usage is TRBV3-1 (or the pseudogene TRBV3-2) and J usage is TRBJ2-7, with 10 bases identical to TRBD1. V was clipped by 3 bases and J by 9 bases; unmatched bases: 5. This CDR3 spans 13 amino acids. Germline CDR1 LGHDT, CDR2 YNNKEL (reference sequence). The CDR3 loop is CASSHRDRGMQYF. CDR3 bases: TGTGCCAGCAGCCACCGGGACAGGGGAATGCAGTACTTC.

The rearrangement joins TRBV24-1 to TRBJ2-7; tentatively, D is TRBD1 (6 bases). V lost 12 bases, J lost 3 bases, and 17 bases lay in between. Germline V gene lookup returns CDR1 KGHDR and CDR2 SFDVKD. The CDR3 has 13 amino acids. DNA for the CDR3: TGTGCCCTGCATCAGGGGAACTGCTACGAGCAGTACTTC. It encodes CALHQGNCYEQYF.

The CDR3 DNA reads as TGTGCCAGCAGCTTGCGAGGGAACCATAATTCACCCCTCCACTTT. Amino acid sequence: CASSLRGNHNSPLHF. The genes are TRBV5-8 and TRBJ1-6, with no clear D. This CDR3 comprises 15 residues. Trimming took 1 base from V and 5 from J, leaving 10 bases between them. CDR1 and CDR2 (germline): SGHTS, YDEGEE.

The J gene is TRBJ2-3, the V gene TRBV5-4, with TRBD2 as a possible D gene (7 bases). With 4 bases removed from V and 2 bases from J, the gap between germline ends came to 20 bases. The CDR3 is 17 amino acids. The germline V gene encodes CDR1 SGHNT and CDR2 YYREEE (reference sequence). The CDR3 bases are TGTGCCAGCAGCCCCCGTGGCGGGGGCCGCTTCACAGATACGCAGTATTTT. Amino acid sequence: CASSPRGGGRFTDTQYF. The full variable domain, rest sourced from reference TRBV5-4 and TRBJ2-3, is ETGVTQSPTHLIKTRGQQVTLRCSSQSGHNTVSWYQQALGQGPQFIFQYYREEENGRGNFPPRFSGLQFPNYSSELNVNALELDDSALYLCASSPRGGGRFTDTQYFGPGTRLTVL.

The chain combines TRBV4-2 with TRBJ2-7, with 9 bases aligning to TRBD1. This CDR3 has 14 amino acids. V was pared by 5 bases and J by 6 bases, with 8 bases of the junction left unmatched. Germline V lookup: CDR1 LGHNA, CDR2 YNFKEQ. CDR3 DNA sequence: TGTGCCAGCAGCGCGACGGACAGGGGCGCCGAGCAGTACTTC. Translating gives CASSATDRGAEQYF.

The V and J genes are TRBV28 and TRBJ1-6; 9 bases map to TRBD1. Germline V gene sequence: CDR1 MDHEN, CDR2 SYDVKM. This CDR3 region has 14 residues. V lost 10 bases to trimming and J lost 9 bases; unmatched junction nucleotides: 10. The CDR3 coding sequence is TGTGCCATAAAAGGGGGACAGGGATCTTCACCCCTCCACTTT. It encodes CAIKGGQGSSPLHF.

V is TRBV7-3 and J is TRBJ2-1; tentative D call: TRBD2 (5 bases). Looked up from germline, CDR1 is SGHTA and CDR2 is FQGTGA. The CDR3 totals 15 residues. Between the trimmed V and J ends, which lost 2 bases and 0 bases, there was a span of 8 bases. As DNA, the CDR3 is TGTGCCAGCAGCTTACAAGCGGCCTCCTACAATGAGCAGTTCTTC. As protein: CASSLQAASYNEQFF.

In its sample, this clone was seen a few times. This chain links TRBV30 with TRBJ1-2; possibly TRBD1 for D (5 bases). V shed 0 bases and J shed 6 bases, with 11 bases lying between them. The CDR3 runs to 13 residues. Germline values: CDR1 GTSNPN, CDR2 SVGIG (reference sequence). In DNA, the CDR3 is TGTGCCTGGAGTGTAACGGTAGGGGATGGCTACACCTTC. Amino acids: CAWSVTVGDGYTF. Full variable domain (rest looked up from reference TRBV30 and TRBJ1-2): SQTIHQWPATLVQPVGSPLSLECTVEGTSNPNLYWYRQAAGRGLQLLFYSVGIGQISSEVPQNLSASRPQDRQFILSSKKLLLSDSGFYLCAWSVTVGDGYTFGSGTRLTVV.

V and J are TRBV11-2 and TRBJ1-2; the match to TRBD1 covers 9 bases. This CDR3 has 13 residues. The J segment lost 6 bases and the V segment lost 5 bases, leaving 4 bases of the junction unmatched. Germline values: CDR1 SGHAT, CDR2 FQNNGV. The CDR3 protein is CASSTGQGHGYTF. The CDR3 coding sequence is TGTGCCAGCAGCACCGGACAGGGGCATGGCTACACCTTC.

J is TRBJ1-2 and V is TRBV6-5; 11 bases are shared with TRBD1. The V gene's germline CDR1 is MNHEY and CDR2 SVGAGI. This CDR3 has 14 residues. Trimming cost V 7 bases and J 8 bases; bases outside gene matches: 9. The DNA of the CDR3 is TGTGCCAGCAAAGAGGGGACAGGGGGAATCGGCTACACCTTC. This gives the protein CASKEGTGGIGYTF.

The rearrangement links TRBV7-6 to TRBJ1-2; TRBD1 aligns across 8 bases. The CDR3 is made up of 17 amino acids. Germline lookup yields CDR1 SGHVS and CDR2 FNYEAQ. V shed 4 bases and J 7 bases; nucleotides not matched to a gene: 17. The CDR3 sequence is CASSSPWAGQGEFGYTF. The DNA of the CDR3 is TGTGCCAGCAGCTCCCCTTGGGCTGGACAGGGAGAGTTTGGCTACACCTTC.

This sequence joins TRBV11-2 and TRBJ2-2; a weak D match, TRBD2 (6 bases). Germline CDR1 reads SGHAT; CDR2 reads FQNNGV. Trimming removed 7 bases at V and 6 bases at J, with 9 bases between. The CDR3 runs 12 residues. CDR3 bases: TGTGCCAGCACCAGGGAGGCCGGGGAGCTGTTTTTT. It yields the protein CASTREAGELFF.

The chain links TRBV3-1 (or the pseudogene TRBV3-2) to TRBJ2-2; 12 nucleotides line up with TRBD1. Trimming removed 7 bases from V and 4 bases from J; junction bases left unmatched: 4. There are 15 residues in the CDR3. Per the germline V gene, CDR1 is LGHDT and CDR2 is YNNKEL (reference sequence). The CDR3 DNA reads as TGTGCCAGCACCGGGACAGGGGGCCCCACCGGGGAGCTGTTTTTT. Translated, it gives CASTGTGGPTGELFF.

The rearrangement joins TRBV28 to TRBJ1-2; perhaps TRBD1 as D (5 bases). V lost 6 bases, J lost 11 bases, and 19 bases lay in between. The germline V gene has CDR1 MDHEN and CDR2 SYDVKM. The CDR3 has 13 residues. The CDR3 region is CASSPGGIAKYTF. The DNA of the CDR3 is TGTGCCAGCAGCCCGGGGGGGATTGCTAAATACACCTTC.

The chain carries TRBV19 and TRBJ2-1; 12 nucleotides align to TRBD2. Losses at the gene ends were 1 base for V and 5 bases for J; bases not matched to a gene: 0. This CDR3 comprises 15 residues. Germline CDR1 reads LNHDA; CDR2 reads SQIVND (reference sequence). CDR3: CASSIGTSGDNEQFF. In nucleotides, the CDR3 is TGTGCCAGTAGTATAGGGACTAGCGGGGACAATGAGCAGTTCTTC.

The chain joins TRBV6-5 to TRBJ1-2; TRBD1 might be the D (6 bases). There are 15 residues in the CDR3. Germline V gene sequence: CDR1 MNHEY, CDR2 SVGAGI. Trimming shortened V by 7 bases and J by 3 bases, and 18 bases separated the two germline ends. CDR3 amino acids: CASIPIYYRDYGYTF. The CDR3 nucleotides read TGTGCCAGCATCCCGATCTATTACAGGGACTATGGCTACACCTTC.

J is TRBJ1-2 and V is TRBV25-1, with 7 bases identical to TRBD1. The CDR3 has 13 amino acids. CDR1 and CDR2 (germline): MGHDK, SYGVNS. After removal of 4 bases from V and 2 bases from J, the junction contained 1 base not matched to a gene. CDR3 DNA sequence: TGTGCCAGCAGTGCACAGGGGAACTATGGCTACACCTTC. Protein: CASSAQGNYGYTF.

V usage is TRBV19 and J usage is TRBJ1-6; D possibly corresponds to TRBD1 (6 bases). Trimming took off 3 bases at V and 6 bases at J, with 12 bases between the two ends. Germline-derived CDR1 and CDR2 are LNHDA and SQIVND (reference sequence). CDR3 length equals 15 residues. The CDR3 coding sequence is TGTGCCAGTAGTATCGTACAGGGCCGTAATTCACCCCTCCACTTT. Translated, it gives CASSIVQGRNSPLHF.